The source of this T cell receptor (beta chain) is a study of shared clonotypes between healthy human individuals. Study-wide results and caveats: Memory subsets generally showed lower estimated richness than naive subsets. Exclusively blood specimens were collected; tissue repertoires likely differ.

A note on this clone: Its antigen remains unidentified.

Once extracted for a subset, genomic DNA was divided evenly among several immunoSEQ plates. Clones were sequenced by immunoSEQ multiplex PCR, and TCRdb holds only the in-frame ones, with some missing. The data contain about 2,200,000 clones, 90% to 95% of them seen just once; the ten biggest clones take up around 1.7%. This CDR3 is 21 amino acids long. The V and J ends lost 1 base and 6 bases, in that order; junction bases with no gene match: 22. CDR1 and CDR2 from the germline V gene are SNHLY and FYNNEI. As defined, naive CD8 cells were CD45RO-negative and positively selected for CCR7, with terminally differentiated effector memory CD45RA+ cells excluded.

J is TRBJ2-1 and V is TRBV2; TRBD2 aligns across 9 bases. This clonotype was sampled from a man aged 18 to 30 in good health. Some clones in this sample may be carry-over from other donors' samples. Sequenced material: naive CD8+ T cells from PBMCs. CDR3 DNA: TGTGCCAGCAGTGAAGGGGAATTGGCTAGCGGGACACCAGCCTGTTGCAATGAGCAGTTCTTC. Translation: CASSEGELASGTPACCNEQFF.